The 5 T cell receptor beta chains given below trace back to one sample, sequenced in a study of post-analysis software for immune sequencing data. Study-level points and caveats: Elevated frequency relative to controls characterized roughly five TRBV segments in patients, TRBV5-6, TRBV5-1 and TRBV20-1 among them.

Their recognized antigens are unknown. Sequencing libraries made from TCR beta cDNA carried unique molecular identifiers. From the PCR reads, TCRdb called clonotypes with MiXCR, one entry per CDR3 protein. The data contain about 500,000 distinct CDR3 sequences, nearly 45% of them seen just once; the ten biggest clones take up 12%. The sequenced sample consisted of blood. The origin of the receptors is a girl aged 10 to 17 with multiple sclerosis.

This chain uses TRBV20-1 with TRBJ1-5; the D is unclear. Germline V lookup: CDR1 DFQATT, CDR2 SNEGSKA (reference sequence). The CDR3 is 16 amino acids. V gave up 3 bases and J gave up 3 bases, with 18 bases separating them. CDR3 bases: TGCAGTGCTAGTAGACAAGTCCAACCCGACAATCAGCCCCAGCATTTT. This gives the protein CSASRQVQPDNQPQHF.

This clonotype appeared once. This rearrangement joins TRBV21-1 to TRBJ2-1; TRBD2, as called in the table, went unchecked against the DNA. TRBV21-1 is reported as a pseudogene. The CDR3 contains 16 residues. The CDR3 region is CASSNEGTSYYNEQFF. The CDR3 bases are TGTGCCAGCAGCAACGAAGGGACTAGCTATTACAATGAGCAGTTCTTC.

This rearrangement joins TRBV6-2 or TRBV6-3 to TRBJ2-1; tentative D call: TRBD2 (6 bases). Trimming cost V 0 bases and J 8 bases, with 8 bases left between them. The CDR3 extends over 13 amino acids. Germline CDR1 is MNHEY and CDR2 is SVGEGT. The CDR3 DNA sequence: TGTGCCAGCAGTTACTCGGGGGAGGATGAGCAGTTCTTC. Translated, it gives CASSYSGEDEQFF.

The chain employs TRBV7-9 and TRBJ1-1; 10 nucleotides line up with TRBD1. The junction had 2 bases not matched to a gene; V was cut back by 1 base and J by 6 bases. This CDR3 is 14 amino acids long. Germline CDR1 is SEHNR and CDR2 is FQNEAQ (reference sequence). The CDR3 coding sequence is TGTGCCAGCAGCTTAGGGACAGGGGGACCTGAAGCTTTCTTT. Translating it yields CASSLGTGGPEAFF.

This chain joins TRBV28 and TRBJ1-5; D unclear. The CDR3 totals 15 residues. Germline V gene sequence: CDR1 MDHEN, CDR2 SYDVKM. Trimming removed 7 bases from V and 1 base from J, with 14 bases in between. CDR3 nucleotide sequence: TGTGCCAGCAACTCCCGGGTCGGCAGCAATCAGCCCCAGCATTTT. It codes for CASNSRVGSNQPQHF.